This passage covers 29 T cell receptor beta chains from one sample sequenced in a study of T cells in Graves' hyperthyroidism and ophthalmopathy. RNA transcripts were the template for amplifying TCR beta CDR3 regions. Using the HTBI primer set, a first-round RT-PCR was run on the TCR CDR3. TCRdb ran MiXCR on the multiplex PCR reads and lists one entry per CDR3 protein. The data hold more than 150,000 distinct CDR3 sequences, with around 15% observed a single time. Sequencing input: blood. These receptors all stem from a woman aged 45 to 65 with Graves' hyperthyroidism.

The sample holds many counts of this clonotype. V and J are TRBV2 and TRBJ1-2; TRBD1 agrees at 7 bases. Germline lookup yields CDR1 SNHLY and CDR2 FYNNEI. This CDR3 is built from 15 residues. Losses at the gene ends were 6 bases for V and 5 bases for J; bases not matched to a gene: 12. This CDR3 reads CASSHEGGGRYGYTF. DNA for the CDR3: TGTGCCAGCAGCCATGAAGGGGGCGGACGGTATGGCTACACCTTC.

This clonotype was seen repeatedly, ten times or more. This rearrangement joins TRBV6-1 to TRBJ1-1; 8 bases align to TRBD1. The CDR3 covers 15 residues. V gave up 3 bases and J gave up 11 bases; unmatched junction bases: 14. Germline V gene data show CDR1 as MNHNS and CDR2 as SASEGT. Here the CDR3 reads CASSETRQGLTQAFF. The CDR3 DNA sequence: TGTGCCAGCAGTGAGACGCGACAGGGGCTAACCCAGGCTTTCTTT.

V gene TRBV18 combines with J gene TRBJ1-2, with D uncertain. The CDR3 consists of 15 residues. V gave up 0 bases and J gave up 3 bases, with 11 bases separating them. Per germline, CDR1 KGHSH and CDR2 LQKENI. CDR3 protein: CASSPPGSRDYGYTF. The CDR3 region has the DNA TGTGCCAGCTCACCACCGGGATCACGGGACTATGGCTACACCTTC.

This clonotype has at least ten counts. One end of the junction fails to match germline, which may point to a read error. The chain couples TRBV7-2 to TRBJ2-7, with D unresolved. The CDR3 has 11 residues. Germline CDR1 and CDR2: SGHTA and FQGNSA. The CDR3 region has the DNA TGCGCCAGCAGCTTGGTTGGCGAGCAGTACTTC. It codes for CASSLVGEQYF.

V usage is TRBV11-2 and J usage is TRBJ2-5, with 9 nucleotides matching TRBD1. The CDR3 is 16 amino acids. J was trimmed by 4 bases and V by 3 bases; bases with no gene match: 9. Germline values: CDR1 SGHAT, CDR2 FQNNGV. CDR3 in amino acids: CASSFSRGQGRETQYF. The CDR3 DNA sequence: TGTGCCAGCAGCTTTTCCCGGGGACAGGGTCGAGAGACCCAGTACTTC.

In its sample, this clonotype was seen many times. The chain couples TRBV5-1 to TRBJ2-3; 9 nucleotides align to TRBD2. The CDR3 is 16 residues long. CDR1 is SGHRS and CDR2 is YFSETQ in the germline V gene. J was trimmed by 4 bases and V by 3 bases; bases with no gene match: 9. The CDR3 loop is CASSSGSSGVSDTQYF. As DNA, the CDR3 is TGCGCCAGCAGCTCCGGGTCTAGCGGGGTTTCAGATACGCAGTATTTT. The full variable domain, in which reference TRBV5-1 and TRBJ2-3 provide the parts outside the CDR3, is KAGVTQTPRYLIKTRGQQVTLSCSPISGHRSVSWYQQTPGQGLQFLFEYFSETQRNKGNFPGRFSGRQFSNSRSEMNVSTLELGDSALYLCASSSGSSGVSDTQYFGPGTRLTVL.

The J gene is TRBJ2-6, the V gene TRBV7-3; D gene unclear. This CDR3 is 14 amino acids long. The ends were cut back, 2 bases at V and 4 bases at J, with 6 bases in the middle. Per the germline V gene, CDR1 is SGHTA and CDR2 is FQGTGA. The CDR3 DNA reads TGTGCCAGCAGCTTACTGCCCGGGGCCAACGTCCTGACTTTC. Translation gives CASSLLPGANVLTF.

This clonotype was recorded at least ten times. The genes are TRBV6-1 and TRBJ1-2, with TRBD1 as a possible D gene (5 bases). Deletions cut 5 bases from V and 6 bases from J, with 16 bases between. The CDR3 has 14 residues. In germline, CDR1 is MNHNS, CDR2 SASEGT. The CDR3 coding sequence is TGTGCCAGCAGTCCGTCGGGAGGGGTGGATGGCTACACCTTC. Residues: CASSPSGGVDGYTF.

J is TRBJ2-2 and V is TRBV9, with a possible D match to TRBD2 (6 bases). From germline, CDR1 is SGDLS and CDR2 YYNGEE. The CDR3 runs to 17 residues. Trimming cost V 7 bases and J 0 bases, with 19 bases left between them. The CDR3 nucleotides read TGTGCCAGCGGCCGAGGGTCGGGGGTCTCGAACACCGGGGAGCTGTTTTTT. It encodes CASGRGSGVSNTGELFF.

Many counts were recorded for this clonotype. The J gene is TRBJ1-3, the V gene TRBV5-1; D not resolved. The V gene's germline CDR1 is SGHRS and CDR2 YFSETQ. There are 15 residues in the CDR3. V was cut by 0 bases and J by 0 bases, with 7 bases left in between. The CDR3 protein is CASSLVPFSGNTIYF. The CDR3 nucleotides are TGCGCCAGCAGCTTGGTGCCGTTCTCTGGAAACACCATATATTTT.

The chain recombines TRBV4-2 with TRBJ2-7, with a possible D match to TRBD2 (6 bases). CDR3 length: 17 amino acids. V was cut by 0 bases and J by 7 bases, with 22 bases left in between. CDR1 is LGHNA and CDR2 is YNFKEQ in the germline V gene. The CDR3 protein is CASSQEAMGGPSGEQYF. For the CDR3, the DNA is TGTGCCAGCAGCCAAGAAGCTATGGGGGGTCCCTCGGGGGAGCAGTACTTC.

This clonotype was found many times. The chain uses TRBV5-5 and TRBJ1-6; D ambiguous. CDR1 is SGHKS and CDR2 is YYEKEE in the germline V gene (reference sequence). The ends were cut back, 2 bases at V and 4 bases at J, with 1 base in the middle. The CDR3 spans 12 residues. CDR3 sequence: CASSFYNSPLHF. In DNA, the CDR3 is TGTGCCAGCAGCTTTTATAATTCACCCCTCCACTTT.

This clonotype was seen repeatedly, ten times or more. The rearrangement joins TRBV7-9 to TRBJ2-7; 9 nucleotides agree with TRBD1. Trimming cost V 5 bases and J 1 base; bases outside gene matches: 6. The CDR3 has 15 amino acids. From germline, CDR1 is SEHNR and CDR2 FQNEAQ (reference sequence). The CDR3 bases are TGTGCCAGCAGCCGGGACAGGGCAAATTCCTACGAGCAGTACTTC. This translates into CASSRDRANSYEQYF.

Comments on this clonotype: A read error may account for a junction end that differs from germline. This chain joins TRBV2 and TRBJ2-1; 10 bases agree with TRBD1. The germline gives CDR1 SNHLY, CDR2 FYNNEI. The length of the CDR3 is 15 residues. This CDR3 is CASRRQGADYNEQFF. CDR3 sequence (DNA): TGTGCTAGCAGAAGACAGGGGGCGGACTACAATGAGCAGTTCTTC. Based on the CDR3 plus reference TRBV2 and TRBJ2-1, the full variable domain is EPEVTQTPSHQVTQMGQEVILRCVPISNHLYFYWYRQILGQKVEFLVSFYNNEISEKSEIFDDQFSVERPDGSNFTLKIRSTKLEDSAMYFCASRRQGADYNEQFFGPGTRLTVL.

This clonotype was observed a few times. The chain links TRBV4-1 to TRBJ2-3; D not certain. The germline V and J ends were trimmed by 1 base and 5 bases, with 10 bases remaining between them. CDR3 length equals 14 residues. Germline V gene lookup returns CDR1 MGHRA and CDR2 YSYEKL. CDR3 sequence (DNA): TGCGCCAGCAGCCAAGTATCTTGGGGAGATACGCAGTATTTT. Amino acids: CASSQVSWGDTQYF.

This clonotype was found many times. The chain joins TRBV9 to TRBJ2-7; no firm D call. V was shortened by 1 base and J by 0 bases, with 23 bases between the two germline ends. The V gene's germline CDR1 is SGDLS and CDR2 YYNGEE. The CDR3 totals 19 residues. This chain's CDR3 is CASSVCIGRLEPGSYEQYF. The CDR3 DNA is TGTGCCAGCAGCGTATGTATAGGTCGGCTCGAACCTGGCTCCTACGAGCAGTACTTC.

This clonotype was detected ten times or more. The germline gene is not matched at one end of the junction; a read error may be the cause. The chain uses TRBV12-3 or TRBV12-4 and TRBJ2-5; TRBD2 aligns across 10 bases. The CDR3 runs 14 residues. The CDR3 region is CASCLAGGRETQYF. The DNA of the CDR3 is TGTGCCAGCTGTTTAGCGGGGGGCCGGGAGACCCAGTACTTC.

This clonotype was counted at least ten times. The chain links TRBV18 to TRBJ2-7, with 10 bases that match TRBD1. V shed 2 bases and J 6 bases; nucleotides not matched to a gene: 7. The CDR3 loop spans 15 amino acids. CDR1 and CDR2 (germline): KGHSH, LQKENI. The CDR3, as DNA: TGTGCCAGCTCACCAGGACAGGGGGTGTATACCGAGCAGTACTTC. It translates to CASSPGQGVYTEQYF.

With regard to this clonotype: A much larger clone is a single base away; this may be a read error. The chain employs TRBV24-1 and TRBJ2-2; D may be TRBD1 (5 bases). This CDR3 has 14 residues. From germline, CDR1 is KGHDR and CDR2 SFDVKD. The CDR3 sequence: CATGEQARGGELFF. The CDR3 DNA follows: TGTGCCACCGGTGAACAGGCGCGCGGCGGGGAGCTGTTTTTT.

This clonotype was recorded many times. The chain couples TRBV6-1 to TRBJ1-6; no firm D call. The CDR3 totals 15 residues. Trimming stripped 5 bases from V and 0 bases from J, with 8 bases between. Germline CDR1 is MNHNS and CDR2 is SASEGT. CDR3 bases: TGTGCCAGCAGTTGGGCGAGCTCCTATAATTCACCCCTCCACTTT. Its protein product is CASSWASSYNSPLHF.

This clonotype was detected many times. The V gene is TRBV18, the J gene TRBJ2-5; 7 nucleotides match TRBD1. CDR1 is KGHSH and CDR2 is LQKENI in the germline V gene. J lost 1 base, V lost 3 bases, and 5 bases had no gene match. The CDR3 length is 15 residues. The DNA for the CDR3 is TGTGCCAGCTCACCGGCACAGGGGCGCCAAGAGACCCAGTACTTC. The encoded protein is CASSPAQGRQETQYF.

This clonotype was counted ten times or more. V gene TRBV6-2 or TRBV6-3 combines with J gene TRBJ2-2, with no clear D. The CDR3 has 18 amino acids. Germline V gives CDR1 MNHEY, CDR2 SVGEGT. Trimming took 2 bases from V and 0 from J, leaving 16 bases between them. CDR3 protein: CASSYPSRARANTGELFF. The CDR3 DNA is TGTGCCAGCAGTTACCCCAGTCGGGCCCGGGCGAACACCGGGGAGCTGTTTTTT.

This clonotype was found a few times. This rearrangement joins TRBV4-1 to TRBJ2-2; 7 nucleotides match TRBD1. The trim removed 3 bases at V and 1 base at J, leaving 14 bases unmatched. There are 19 residues in the CDR3. The V gene's germline CDR1 is MGHRA and CDR2 YSYEKL. The CDR3 DNA sequence: TGCGCCAGCAGCCACCGGACGACCCGACAGGGATGGAACACCGGGGAGCTGTTTTTT. This sequence encodes CASSHRTTRQGWNTGELFF.

This clonotype showed up many times. The chain joins TRBV4-2 to TRBJ2-7; D gene uncertain. Germline-derived CDR1 and CDR2 are LGHNA and YNFKEQ. Trimming took off 3 bases at V and 3 bases at J, with 6 bases between the two ends. The CDR3 covers 12 residues. In DNA form, the CDR3 reads TGTGCCAGCAGCCAGACACGCTACGAGCAGTACTTC. Amino acid sequence: CASSQTRYEQYF.

There are many counts of this clonotype. The chain joins TRBV29-1 to TRBJ1-1; perhaps TRBD1 as D (5 bases). The V gene lost 6 bases and the J gene lost 5 bases, with 19 bases spanning the gap. The CDR3 sequence is 14 residues long. Germline-derived CDR1 and CDR2 are SQVTM and ANQGSEA. CDR3 sequence: CSVAGTEKGTEAFF. The CDR3, as DNA: TGCAGCGTGGCCGGGACGGAGAAAGGGACTGAAGCTTTCTTT.

This clonotype was observed many times. This chain uses TRBV28 with TRBJ2-7, with D possibly being TRBD1 or TRBD2 (5 bases each). The CDR3 spans 15 residues. Per germline, CDR1 MDHEN and CDR2 SYDVKM. V lost 10 bases and J 2 bases, leaving 21 bases between the germline ends. This CDR3 reads CATQGSGQATYEQYF. The CDR3, as DNA: TGTGCCACCCAAGGGTCGGGGCAGGCCACCTACGAGCAGTACTTC.

A few counts support this clonotype. A clone one base away is much larger, so this may be a read error. Since no conserved phenylalanine or tryptophan closes the CDR3, a read error is the likely cause. The chain combines TRBV7-9 with TRBJ2-7; no definite D call. V was shortened by 5 bases and J by 6 bases, with 14 bases between the two germline ends. Germline V CDR1 and CDR2: SEHNR, FQNEAQ (reference sequence). The CDR3 contains 13 residues. CDR3 sequence: CASSTLPQSEQYL. In DNA, the CDR3 is TGTGCCAGCAGCACCCTCCCCCAGAGCGAGCAGTACCTC.

This clonotype was seen a handful of times. J is TRBJ2-7 and V is TRBV29-1, with 7 bases aligning to TRBD1. The germline V gene encodes CDR1 SQVTM and CDR2 ANQGSEA. The junction had 17 bases not matched to a gene; V was cut back by 6 bases and J by 3 bases. This CDR3 spans 16 amino acids. The CDR3 loop is CSVAGTETTLSYEQYF. CDR3 in DNA: TGCAGCGTCGCCGGGACAGAGACCACCCTGAGCTACGAGCAGTACTTC.

This clonotype was found many times. The V gene is TRBV5-6, the J gene TRBJ1-1; D remains unclear. CDR1 SGHDT and CDR2 YYEEEE come from the germline V gene. This CDR3 is built from 14 residues. With 2 bases removed from V and 4 bases from J, the gap between germline ends came to 12 bases. The CDR3 reads CASSFQRIRTEAFF. The CDR3 coding sequence is TGTGCCAGCAGCTTCCAGAGAATCCGCACTGAAGCTTTCTTT.